This T cell receptor beta chain was profiled in a study of blood T cell repertoires in COVID-19. In the study overall: Acute and convalescent COVID-19 samples came from the United States, Italy and Spain. The cDNA or gDNA used as material had been derived from T cells, B-cell-depleted T cells, or PBMCs.

Followed over time, Seattle patients had been enrolled while infection was active. CDR1 MNHEY and CDR2 SVGAGI come from the germline V gene. CDR3 length equals 15 residues. With 4 bases removed from V and 3 bases from J, the gap between germline ends came to 15 bases. In the source study's methods: Estimation of nucleated cell counts was performed using reference gene primer amplification. Using immunoSEQ multiplex PCR, the repertoire was profiled, and TCRdb retains in-frame clones only, with some absent. V and J calls and clone size are given by that table; D and trimming were obtained from the DNA. The data show 150,000 to 200,000 clones, more than 65% seen once.

V and J are TRBV6-5 and TRBJ1-2; D is possibly TRBD1 (6 bases). The receptor was isolated from a woman aged 60-70 years with COVID-19, enrolled during active disease. Material: peripheral blood. CDR3 sequence: CASSSLPGTHYGYTF. The CDR3 nucleotides are TGTGCCAGCAGTTCCCTCCCCGGGACACACTATGGCTACACCTTC.